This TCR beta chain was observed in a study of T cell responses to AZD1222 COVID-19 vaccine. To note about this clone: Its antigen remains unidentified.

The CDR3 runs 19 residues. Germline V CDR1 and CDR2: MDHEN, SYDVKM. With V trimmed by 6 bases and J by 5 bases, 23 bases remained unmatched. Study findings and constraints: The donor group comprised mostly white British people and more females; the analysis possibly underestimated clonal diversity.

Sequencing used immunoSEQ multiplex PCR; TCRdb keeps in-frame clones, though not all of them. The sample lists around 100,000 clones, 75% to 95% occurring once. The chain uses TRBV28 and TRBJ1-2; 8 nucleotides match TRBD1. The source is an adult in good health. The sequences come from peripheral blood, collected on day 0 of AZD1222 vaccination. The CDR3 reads CASSATGVDILLGSYGYTF. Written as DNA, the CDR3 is TGTGCCAGCAGCGCGACAGGGGTCGATATCCTGCTGGGGTCATATGGCTACACCTTC.